A selection of T cell receptor beta chains follows, all from one sample in a study of blood T cell repertoires in COVID-19. Method: immunoSEQ multiplex PCR; TCRdb's copy keeps in-frame clones and lacks some. This sample has a few hundred thousand clones, with approximately 86% found just once. The sequencing input was peripheral blood. The receptors originated from a man in his forties or fifties who had recovered from COVID-19. Each CDR3 is given with its conserved first and last residue. A D gene is named only where the DNA matches it firmly. Expanded clones get a size class; other rows say once, few or many, or leave the size out.

>.|TRBJ2-7|TRBV12-5|.
CASGLEPGRYEQYF
TGTGCTAGTGGTTTGGAACCGGGGAGGTACGAGCAGTACTTC
>.|TRBJ2-1|TRBV19|.
CASTPLGAGEQFF
TGTGCCAGTACACCGTTAGGGGCTGGTGAGCAGTTCTTC
>.|TRBJ1-4|TRBV7-2|TRBD1
CASSLNGQGALNEKLFF
TGTGCCAGCAGCTTAAATGGACAGGGGGCCCTTAATGAAAAACTGTTTTTT
>.|TRBJ2-3|TRBV15|.
CATNEGLGTDTQYF
TGTGCCACCAATGAGGGCCTGGGCACAGATACGCAGTATTTT
>.|TRBJ1-2|TRBV7-2|.
CASSSGWQGYGYTF
TGTGCCAGCAGCTCAGGGTGGCAGGGCTATGGCTACACCTTC
>few|TRBJ1-2|TRBV11-2|.
CASSFSSGILHTEDYGYTF
TGTGCCAGCAGCTTCTCCTCCGGGATCTTACATACCGAGGACTATGGCTACACCTTC
>.|TRBJ1-1|TRBV12-5|TRBD1
CASGPGVGGLPLNTEAFF
TGTGCTAGTGGTCCCGGGGTAGGGGGCCTTCCCCTAAACACTGAAGCTTTCTTT
>few|TRBJ2-7|TRBV2|TRBD2
CASRPGLAASSYEQYF
TGTGCCAGCAGGCCGGGACTAGCGGCTAGCTCCTACGAGCAGTACTTC
>.|TRBJ2-3|TRBV7-2|TRBD2
CASSLSLGLAPTDTQYF
TGTGCCAGCAGCTTATCCCTCGGACTAGCACCAACAGATACGCAGTATTTT
>many|TRBJ2-2|TRBV5-1|TRBD1
CASSSDRAGELFF
TGCGCCAGCAGCTCCGACAGGGCAGGGGAGCTGTTTTTT
>.|TRBJ2-7|TRBV14|TRBD2
CASSRLAGHYEQYF
TGTGCCAGCAGCAGACTAGCGGGGCACTACGAGCAGTACTTC
>.|TRBJ1-5|TRBV21-1|.
CTEGEVPLIDGNQPQHF
TGTACCGAAGGGGAGGTCCCCCTGATCGATGGCAATCAGCCCCAGCATTTT
>once|TRBJ1-5|TRBV7-9|TRBD1
CASAPGGTGSHQPQHF
TGTGCCAGCGCCCCGGGGGGGACAGGGTCGCATCAGCCCCAGCATTTT
>.|TRBJ2-3|TRBV3-1/TRBV3-2|.
CASSQSKTGSSTDTQYF
TGTGCCAGCAGCCAATCGAAGACAGGCTCTAGCACAGATACGCAGTATTTT
>.|TRBJ1-2|TRBV9|.
CASGGGGYTF
TGTGCCAGCGGGGGCGGTGGCTACACCTTC
>.|TRBJ2-2|TRBV27|.
CASSFLARYTGELFF
TGTGCCAGCAGTTTTTTGGCCAGATACACCGGGGAGCTGTTTTTT
>.|TRBJ1-2|TRBV30|TRBD1
CAWRDRVYGYTF
TGTGCCTGGAGGGACAGGGTCTATGGCTACACCTTC
>.|TRBJ1-1|TRBV19|.
CASSYAGMNTEAFF
TGTGCCAGTAGTTATGCAGGAATGAACACTGAAGCTTTCTTT
>.|TRBJ1-5|TRBV3-1/TRBV3-2|.
CASSQTGGNQPQHF
TGTGCCAGCAGCCAAACGGGGGGCAATCAGCCCCAGCATTTT
>.|TRBJ1-6|TRBV7-9|.
CASSRPSGGDNSPLHF
TGTGCCAGCAGCCGCCCGAGTGGCGGTGATAATTCACCCCTCCACTTT
>.|TRBJ1-3|TRBV2|.
CASSGGPGNTIYF
TGTGCCAGCAGTGGGGGGCCTGGAAACACCATATATTTT
>.|TRBJ1-6|TRBV5-4|TRBD1
CASSLGDRGYNSPLHF
TGTGCCAGCAGCTTGGGGGACAGGGGATATAATTCACCCCTCCACTTT
>.|TRBJ1-1|TRBV6-5|.
CASSYAEGWTEAFF
TGTGCCAGCAGTTACGCGGAGGGATGGACTGAAGCTTTCTTT
>.|TRBJ2-7|TRBV10-3|TRBD2
CAISDGEGREQYF
TGTGCCATCAGTGACGGGGAGGGGCGCGAGCAGTACTTC
>once|TRBJ1-1|TRBV9|.
CASSVQGVGTEAFF
TGTGCCAGCAGCGTTCAGGGTGTTGGCACTGAAGCTTTCTTT
>.|TRBJ2-4|TRBV11-2|.
CASSLEGWGGPPENFQYF
TGTGCCAGCAGCTTAGAAGGTTGGGGCGGCCCTCCCGAAAACTTTCAGTACTTC
>.|TRBJ2-1|TRBV28|.
CASRSGETYNEQFF
TGTGCCAGCAGGTCGGGGGAGACCTACAATGAGCAGTTCTTC
>.|TRBJ1-2|TRBV6-5|.
CASSYKGVGYGYTF
TGTGCCAGCAGTTACAAGGGGGTAGGCTATGGCTACACCTTC
>.|TRBJ2-3|TRBV2|TRBD2
CASSARPAAGVGSDTQYF
TGTGCCAGCAGTGCCCGCCCCGCAGCGGGAGTAGGGTCAGATACGCAGTATTTT
>.|TRBJ2-7|TRBV18|TRBD2
CASSPKTGAGDLYEQYF
TGTGCCAGCTCACCAAAAACTGGAGCGGGAGACCTCTACGAGCAGTACTTC
>.|TRBJ1-3|TRBV10-3|TRBD1
CAISDRDRFSGNTIYF
TGTGCCATCAGTGACCGGGACAGATTCTCTGGAAACACCATATATTTT
>.|TRBJ1-2|TRBV5-1|TRBD1
CASSLTGTDSYGYTF
TGCGCCAGCAGCTTAACCGGGACAGACAGCTATGGCTACACCTTC
>.|TRBJ2-5|TRBV27|TRBD2
CASSLLGGRSPETQYF
TGTGCCAGCAGTTTATTAGGCGGGAGGTCCCCTGAGACCCAGTACTTC
>.|TRBJ1-2|TRBV24-1|.
CATSDLGEGYTF
TGTGCCACCAGTGACCTCGGGGAGGGCTACACCTTC
>.|TRBJ1-1|TRBV5-5|.
CASSIVGPRTTMNTEAFF
TGTGCCAGCAGCATCGTCGGACCGAGGACAACGATGAACACTGAAGCTTTCTTT
>.|TRBJ1-1|TRBV6-5|.
CASRTALNTEAFF
TGTGCCAGCAGAACAGCTTTGAACACTGAAGCTTTCTTT
>.|TRBJ1-6|TRBV5-6|.
CASSPGLDGNSPLHF
TGTGCCAGCAGCCCGGGACTTGATGGTAATTCACCCCTCCACTTT
>.|TRBJ2-7|TRBV3-1/TRBV3-2|TRBD2
CASSQEGGRVYEQYF
TGTGCCAGCAGCCAAGAGGGCGGGAGGGTATACGAGCAGTACTTC
>.|TRBJ2-3|TRBV12-3/TRBV12-4|.
CASSLEGGPTQYF
TGTGCCAGCAGTTTAGAGGGGGGGCCTACGCAGTATTTT
>.|TRBJ1-5|TRBV2|.
CASSSLPGVQPQHF
TGTGCCAGCAGTAGCCTCCCAGGGGTTCAGCCCCAGCATTTT
>.|TRBJ2-5|TRBV5-1|.
CASSFQDRQETQYF
TGCGCCAGCAGCTTTCAAGACAGACAAGAGACCCAGTACTTC
>.|TRBJ2-1|TRBV15|TRBD2
CATSRPGLGYSGEQFF
TGTGCCACCAGCAGGCCCGGACTAGGATACTCCGGTGAGCAGTTCTTC
>.|TRBJ2-1|TRBV15|.
CATSPGGGFAEQFF
TGTGCCACCAGCCCGGGGGGCGGGTTCGCTGAGCAGTTCTTC
>few|TRBJ2-7|TRBV3-1/TRBV3-2|.
CASSQGYPRERGEQYF
TGTGCCAGCAGCCAAGGATACCCGCGGGAGAGGGGGGAGCAGTACTTC
>.|TRBJ2-3|TRBV19|TRBD2
CASSLGLATDTQYF
TGTGCCAGTAGTCTGGGACTAGCGACAGATACGCAGTATTTT
>.|TRBJ2-1|TRBV27|.
CASRETDYNEQFF
TGTGCCAGCAGGGAGACTGACTACAATGAGCAGTTCTTC
>.|TRBJ2-2|TRBV3-1/TRBV3-2|TRBD2
CASSKLPSGGTGELFF
TGTGCCAGCAGCAAGCTTCCTAGCGGGGGCACCGGGGAGCTGTTTTTT
>few|TRBJ1-2|TRBV28|.
CASTRGGSSYGYTF
TGTGCCAGCACCCGGGGTGGAAGTTCCTATGGCTACACCTTC
>.|TRBJ2-2|TRBV7-2|TRBD2
CASSFWIAGGTGELFF
TGTGCCAGCAGCTTTTGGATAGCGGGGGGGACCGGGGAGCTGTTTTTT
>.|TRBJ2-2|TRBV6-5|.
CASSYNSRELFF
TGTGCCAGCAGTTATAACTCCCGGGAGCTGTTTTTT
>.|TRBJ2-5|TRBV6-2/TRBV6-3|TRBD2
CASSYSTLAGESGETQYF
TGTGCCAGCAGTTACTCGACGCTAGCGGGGGAGAGTGGGGAGACCCAGTACTTC